Presented here are 14 T cell receptor beta chains from one specimen sequenced in a study of cytomegalovirus exposure and HLA in healthy donors. Amplification used 60 Vbeta primers and 13 Jbeta primers. The data were produced by immunoSEQ multiplex PCR, yet TCRdb's version contains in-frame clones alone and is incomplete. The sample table includes some 130,000 clones. Sequenced input: PBMCs. Receptors originate from a woman aged 40 to 55 in good health and CMV-seropositive.

The chain is built from TRBV14 and TRBJ1-2, with D possibly matching TRBD1 (5 bases). The CDR3 loop spans 16 amino acids. The ends were cut back, 0 bases at V and 8 bases at J, with 19 bases in the middle. The germline gives CDR1 SGHDN, CDR2 FVKESK. For the CDR3, the DNA is TGTGCCAGCAGCCAAGATCTTGACGGCGGCAAGGGGGGCTACACCTTC. It specifies CASSQDLDGGKGGYTF.

The rearrangement joins TRBV9 to TRBJ2-6; 10 positions match TRBD1. The CDR3 runs 17 residues. V lost 2 bases to trimming and J lost 2 bases; unmatched junction nucleotides: 4. In germline, CDR1 is SGDLS, CDR2 YYNGEE. The CDR3 bases are TGTGCCAGCAGCGTTCCGGGACAGGGGACTGGGGCCAACGTCCTGACTTTC. Translation gives CASSVPGQGTGANVLTF.

The DNA for the CDR3 is TGTGCCTGGAGGAGGGACAGGGTGTACGAGCAGTACTTC. Translating gives CAWRRDRVYEQYF. The chain employs TRBV30 and TRBJ2-7; TRBD1 aligns across 9 bases. With V trimmed by 3 bases and J by 4 bases, 4 bases remained unmatched. This CDR3 contains 13 residues. Per the germline V gene, CDR1 is GTSNPN and CDR2 is SVGIG (reference sequence).

The V gene is TRBV10-3, the J gene TRBJ2-1; 9 bases are a match to TRBD1. The CDR3 spans 13 residues. Germline CDR1 and CDR2: ENHRY and SYGVKD. V was clipped by 9 bases and J by 9 bases; unmatched bases: 9. The CDR3 coding sequence is TGTGCCATTCACCGGGACAGGGACGGTGAGCAGTTCTTC. Translated: CAIHRDRDGEQFF.

The chain joins TRBV6-5 to TRBJ1-1; D unclear. Germline V gene sequence: CDR1 MNHEY, CDR2 SVGAGI. The V gene lost 7 bases and the J gene lost 6 bases, with 9 bases spanning the gap. This CDR3 is 11 amino acids long. This CDR3 is CASNRESEAFF. The CDR3 nucleotides read TGTGCCAGCAATCGGGAGTCTGAAGCTTTCTTT.

This rearrangement joins TRBV6-5 to TRBJ2-7; 12 bases align to TRBD2. CDR3 length: 15 amino acids. The trim removed 9 bases at V and 4 bases at J, leaving 10 bases unmatched. CDR1 is MNHEY and CDR2 is SVGAGI in the germline V gene. The CDR3 protein is CASRLGLAGGYEQYF. As DNA, the CDR3 is TGTGCCAGTCGCCTGGGGCTAGCGGGAGGGTACGAGCAGTACTTC.

This chain links TRBV5-4 with TRBJ2-1; 14 nucleotides align to TRBD2. The germline V gene encodes CDR1 SGHNT and CDR2 YYREEE (reference sequence). Unmatched junction bases numbered 5, after V lost 2 bases and J lost 7 bases. This CDR3 is built from 16 residues. In DNA form, the CDR3 reads TGTGCCAGCAGCTTCCGACTAGCGGGAGGGTTTAATGAGCAGTTCTTC. Translated: CASSFRLAGGFNEQFF.

This sequence joins TRBV5-4 and TRBJ1-2; a possible D gene is TRBD1 (6 bases). CDR3 length equals 15 residues. Trimming took 4 bases from V and 2 from J, leaving 15 bases between them. The V gene's germline CDR1 is SGHNT and CDR2 YYREEE (reference sequence). CDR3 nucleotide sequence: TGTGCCAGCAGCCCCTACAGGGATCAAAACTATGGCTACACCTTC. This sequence encodes CASSPYRDQNYGYTF.

This chain links TRBV6-5 with TRBJ1-4, with unresolved D. CDR1 and CDR2 (germline): MNHEY, SVGAGI. Trimming cost V 5 bases and J 0 bases, with 7 bases left between them. This CDR3 is 14 amino acids long. In nucleotides, the CDR3 is TGTGCCAGCAGTCGCGGAACAACTAATGAAAAACTGTTTTTT. Amino acid sequence: CASSRGTTNEKLFF.

The rearrangement joins TRBV27 to TRBJ1-1; no definite D call. Trimming took off 6 bases at V and 4 bases at J, with 6 bases between the two ends. The CDR3 totals 11 residues. CDR1 MNHEY and CDR2 SMNVEV come from the germline V gene (reference sequence). For the CDR3, the DNA is TGTGCCAGCAGCTCGGGCACTGAAGCTTTCTTT. This gives the protein CASSSGTEAFF.

The chain combines TRBV9 with TRBJ2-7, with 8 bases identical to TRBD1. Per germline, CDR1 SGDLS and CDR2 YYNGEE. The CDR3 is 14 residues long. V was clipped by 3 bases and J by 0 bases; unmatched bases: 2. The CDR3 protein is CASSADRASYEQYF. CDR3 sequence (DNA): TGTGCCAGCAGCGCGGACAGGGCCTCCTACGAGCAGTACTTC.

The chain is built from TRBV28 and TRBJ2-7; D not resolved. V lost 6 bases to trimming and J lost 3 bases, with 15 bases between them. Looked up from germline, CDR1 is MDHEN and CDR2 is SYDVKM. The CDR3 is 14 amino acids. CDR3: CASRRSSSDYEQYF. The CDR3 region has the DNA TGTGCCAGCAGAAGGAGTAGCTCGGACTACGAGCAGTACTTC.

The chain employs TRBV7-2 and TRBJ2-5; 8 bases are shared with TRBD1. The CDR3 contains 14 residues. The trim removed 6 bases at V and 5 bases at J, leaving 8 bases unmatched. Germline CDR1 and CDR2: SGHTA and FQGNSA. CDR3 nucleotide sequence: TGTGCCAGCAGTTTCCAGGGGGCGGGGGAGACCCAGTACTTC. Translating gives CASSFQGAGETQYF.

The chain links TRBV25-1 to TRBJ1-1, with 7 positions matching TRBD1. The CDR3 spans 13 residues. Germline V gene lookup returns CDR1 MGHDK and CDR2 SYGVNS. V shed 7 bases, J shed 4 bases, and the junction held 6 bases outside the gene matches. The CDR3 spells CASTDRVTTEAFF. CDR3 nucleotide sequence: TGTGCCAGCACCGACAGGGTTACCACTGAAGCTTTCTTT. The full variable domain, completed using reference TRBV25-1 and TRBJ1-1, is EADIYQTPRYLVIGTGKKITLECSQTMGHDKMYWYQQDPGMELHLIHYSYGVNSTEKGDLSSESTVSRIRTEHFPLTLESARPSHTSQYLCASTDRVTTEAFFGQGTRLTVV.